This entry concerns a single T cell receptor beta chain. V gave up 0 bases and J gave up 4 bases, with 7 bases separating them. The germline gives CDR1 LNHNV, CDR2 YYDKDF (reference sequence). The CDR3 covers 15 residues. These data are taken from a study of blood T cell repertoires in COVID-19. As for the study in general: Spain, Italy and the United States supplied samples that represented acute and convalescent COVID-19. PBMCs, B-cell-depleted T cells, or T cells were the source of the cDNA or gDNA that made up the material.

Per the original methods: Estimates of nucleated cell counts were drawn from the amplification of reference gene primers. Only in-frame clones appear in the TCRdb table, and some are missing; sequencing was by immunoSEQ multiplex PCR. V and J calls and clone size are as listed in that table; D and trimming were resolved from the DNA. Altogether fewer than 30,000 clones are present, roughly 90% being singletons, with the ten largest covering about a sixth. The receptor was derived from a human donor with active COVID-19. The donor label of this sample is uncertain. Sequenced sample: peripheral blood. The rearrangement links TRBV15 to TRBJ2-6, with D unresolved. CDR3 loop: CATSRDISGANVLTF. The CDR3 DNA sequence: TGTGCCACCAGCAGAGATATCTCGGGGGCCAACGTCCTGACTTTC. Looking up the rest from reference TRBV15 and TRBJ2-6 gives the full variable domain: DAMVIQNPRYQVTQFGKPVTLSCSQTLNHNVMYWYQQKSSQAPKLLFHYYDKDFNNEADTPDNFQSRRPNTSFCFLDIRSPGLGDTAMYLCATSRDISGANVLTFGAGSRLTVL.